This T cell receptor beta chain comes out of a study of blood T cell repertoires in COVID-19. In the study's own analysis: Estimation of nucleated cell counts was performed using reference gene primer amplification. Here immunoSEQ multiplex PCR was the method, and the copy in TCRdb shows in-frame clones only, minus some. From that table come the V and J calls and clone size; the DNA was used to work out D and trimming. The top ten clones hold almost 9.5% of a sample with about 310,000 clones, 89% of them seen once. Trimming took off 1 base at V and 4 bases at J, with 12 bases between the two ends. Germline values: CDR1 SNHLY, CDR2 FYNNEI. CDR3 length: 15 amino acids.

The material sequenced was PBMCs or T cells enriched from blood (not recorded which). V gene TRBV2 combines with J gene TRBJ2-3; tentatively, D is TRBD2 (5 bases). The sequence derives from a woman in her 30s who had recovered from COVID-19. The CDR3 reads CASSEGGWSPDTQYF. Here the CDR3 DNA reads TGTGCCAGCAGTGAAGGCGGGTGGAGCCCAGATACGCAGTATTTT. Full variable domain (rest looked up from reference TRBV2 and TRBJ2-3): EPEVTQTPSHQVTQMGQEVILRCVPISNHLYFYWYRQILGQKVEFLVSFYNNEISEKSEIFDDQFSVERPDGSNFTLKIRSTKLEDSAMYFCASSEGGWSPDTQYFGPGTRLTVL.